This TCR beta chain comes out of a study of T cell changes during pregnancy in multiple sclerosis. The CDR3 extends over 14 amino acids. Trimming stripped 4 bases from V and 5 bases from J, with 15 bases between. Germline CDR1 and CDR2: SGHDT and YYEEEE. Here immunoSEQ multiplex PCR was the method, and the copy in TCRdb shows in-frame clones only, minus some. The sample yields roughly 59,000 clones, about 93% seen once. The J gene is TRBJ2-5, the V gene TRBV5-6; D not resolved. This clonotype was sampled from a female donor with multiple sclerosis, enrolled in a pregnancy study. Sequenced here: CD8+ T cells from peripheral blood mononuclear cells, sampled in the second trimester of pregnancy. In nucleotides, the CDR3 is TGTGCCAGCAGCCTAACCACCATGGTGGAGACCCAGTACTTC. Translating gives CASSLTTMVETQYF.